Listed below are T cell receptor beta chains from one sample, sequenced in a study of T cells after yellow fever vaccination. TCRdb redid the calling of the 5' RACE reads with MiXCR, one entry per CDR3 protein. This table has 610,000 or so distinct CDR3 sequences, roughly an eighth appearing once. The sequences come from PBMCs, collected on the day of the yellow fever booster vaccination. The receptors originated from a man aged 25 to 45 who received the YFV17D yellow fever vaccine. Both conserved end residues are part of each CDR3.

j_gene,v_gene,CDR3aa
TRBJ1-6,TRBV12-3/TRBV12-4,CASRAVEGAPSPLHF
TRBJ2-2,TRBV5-4,CASKVTGEVAGELFF
TRBJ2-5,TRBV18,CASSPRPGDQETQYF
TRBJ2-6,TRBV7-2,CASSLAPGQGANGANVLTF
TRBJ2-7,TRBV13,CASSFAGGVTYEQYF
TRBJ1-2,TRBV5-6,CASSPGDRGRGYTF
TRBJ2-3,TRBV24-1,CATSDTTGISTDTQYF
TRBJ2-5,TRBV21-1,CASSLQSAGFQETQYF
TRBJ2-3,TRBV12-3/TRBV12-4,CASNQAGGPADTQYF
TRBJ1-2,TRBV28,CASSPTGAGSYGYTF
TRBJ2-1,TRBV11-1,CASSLLRDTLRWGANEQFF
TRBJ2-7,TRBV7-6,CASSLNAAGASYEQYF
TRBJ2-5,TRBV29-1,CSVLAGGETQYF
TRBJ1-1,TRBV30,CAWKRDSQNTEAFF
TRBJ2-1,TRBV6-1,CASRPRLAGGRGEQFF
TRBJ2-7,TRBV20-1,CSAARGTGVEQYF
TRBJ2-1,TRBV20-1,CSARDGRSYLFF
TRBJ1-4,TRBV10-3,CAISAYGKGNEKLFF
TRBJ2-3,TRBV20-1,CSVKGTGTDTQYF
TRBJ1-1,TRBV29-1,CSARTGGNTEAFF
TRBJ2-1,TRBV10-3,CAISAFDKNEQFF
TRBJ2-7,TRBV15,CATSSEAGMRYF
TRBJ2-3,TRBV10-3,CAISVVSTDTQYF
TRBJ2-1,TRBV6-6,CASSSGLDEQFF
TRBJ2-1,TRBV5-1,CASSPLGQGEQFF
TRBJ2-7,TRBV28,CASSPPAGTTYEQYF
TRBJ2-7,TRBV12-3/TRBV12-4,CASLVGSEQYF
TRBJ2-7,TRBV12-5,CATDGGGPSYEQYF
TRBJ1-4,TRBV10-3,CAISGRLNEKLFF
TRBJ2-3,TRBV7-6,CASSEGLAGGTQYF
TRBJ1-1,TRBV5-1,CASSWQGERSTEAFF
TRBJ2-1,TRBV12-3/TRBV12-4,CASSTPPSGSGDEQFF
TRBJ2-5,TRBV9,CASSVSGTAETQYF
TRBJ2-5,TRBV7-9,CASSLRDNQETQYF
TRBJ1-1,TRBV6-1,CASRPRGNTEAFF
TRBJ2-2,TRBV7-7,CASSSGSLTGELFF
TRBJ1-5,TRBV3-1,CASSKSNQPQHF
TRBJ2-1,TRBV6-1,CASTPGLARHEQFF
TRBJ2-1,TRBV6-1,CASGGSQLGGISEQFF
TRBJ2-7,TRBV11-2,CASSLEASGLYEQYF
TRBJ2-3,TRBV6-6,CASSLGSWNTQYF
TRBJ1-2,TRBV19,CASSIVGFGYTF
TRBJ2-1,TRBV27,CASRPYTSGSGDEQFF
TRBJ2-7,TRBV29-1,CSVLGFEYEQYF
TRBJ2-1,TRBV7-2,CASSKAGTSGNEQFF
TRBJ2-2,TRBV28,CASKTGGAENTGELFF
TRBJ2-1,TRBV20-1,CSAPQTGGRQSYNEQFF
TRBJ1-4,TRBV6-1,CASSESLGTNEKLFF
TRBJ2-3,TRBV2,CAKGLAGNTDTQYF
TRBJ1-1,TRBV5-1,CASRSMGGASPEAFF
TRBJ2-5,TRBV7-9,CASIYGQGLETQYF